The 29 T cell receptor beta chains in this list originate from one sample, sequenced in a study of cytomegalovirus exposure and HLA in healthy donors. PCR used 60 Vbeta primers and 13 Jbeta primers. TCRdb's table, derived via immunoSEQ multiplex PCR, lists solely in-frame clones and lacks some. This repertoire shows about 170,000 clones, about 85% found once; its top ten account for 1%. Input material: PBMCs. The receptors come from a boy younger than 10 in good health and CMV-seronegative.

This clone was observed a single time. V and J are TRBV4-1 and TRBJ2-3, with D perhaps TRBD1 (5 bases). The CDR3 has 15 residues. Germline V CDR1 and CDR2: MGHRA, YSYEKL. V lost 1 base to trimming and J lost 5 bases, with 13 bases between them. The CDR3, as DNA: TGCGCCAGCAGCCAAGTTCCAGGGATTATAGATACGCAGTATTTT. This sequence encodes CASSQVPGIIDTQYF.

The chain employs TRBV5-4 and TRBJ2-7; 7 bases are shared with TRBD2. This CDR3 spans 15 amino acids. The germline V gene has CDR1 SGHNT and CDR2 YYREEE (reference sequence). V gave up 0 bases and J gave up 0 bases; unmatched junction bases: 3. The CDR3 bases are TGTGCCAGCAGCTTGGCCGGGAGGAGCTCCTACGAGCAGTACTTC. This sequence encodes CASSLAGRSSYEQYF.

The chain links TRBV28 to TRBJ2-3, with 8 bases that match TRBD1. The V segment lost 7 bases and the J segment 3 bases; nucleotides outside the gene matches: 9. The length of the CDR3 is 15 residues. CDR1 is MDHEN and CDR2 is SYDVKM in the germline V gene. Here the CDR3 DNA reads TGTGCCAGCACCCATATGGACAGGGCAACAGATACGCAGTATTTT. It encodes CASTHMDRATDTQYF.

The CDR3 reads CASSLETSAGEQYF. The CDR3 coding sequence is TGCGCCAGCAGCTTGGAGACTAGCGCCGGCGAGCAGTACTTC. The V gene is TRBV5-1, the J gene TRBJ2-7, with 8 nucleotides matching TRBD2. Trimming at V came to 0 bases and at J to 6 bases, leaving 5 bases not matched to a gene. Germline loops: CDR1 SGHRS, CDR2 YFSETQ. The length of the CDR3 is 14 residues.

The chain joins TRBV19 to TRBJ2-7; the D gene is possibly TRBD1 (5 bases). Trimming left V 5 bases short and J 6 bases short, with 8 bases between. Germline assignment: CDR1 LNHDA and CDR2 SQIVND (reference sequence). The CDR3 is 11 residues long. The CDR3 reads CASSQGSEQYV. The CDR3 DNA sequence: TGTGCCAGTAGTCAGGGAAGCGAGCAGTACGTC.

V gene TRBV5-6 combines with J gene TRBJ2-5; 7 bases agree with TRBD2. Germline CDR1 is SGHDT and CDR2 is YYEEEE. The CDR3 totals 13 residues. The J segment lost 10 bases and the V segment lost 2 bases, leaving 8 bases of the junction unmatched. CDR3: CASSFAVGRDQYF. The CDR3 DNA is TGTGCCAGCAGCTTTGCGGTAGGGAGGGACCAGTACTTC.

The V and J genes are TRBV28 and TRBJ2-3, with D possibly matching TRBD2 (6 bases). The length of the CDR3 is 15 residues. The V and J ends lost 6 bases and 1 base respectively, with 14 bases between them. From germline, CDR1 is MDHEN and CDR2 SYDVKM. CDR3 residues: CASSRRGLGTDTQYF. The CDR3 bases are TGTGCCAGCAGCCGACGGGGGTTGGGCACAGATACGCAGTATTTT.

The rearrangement uses TRBV6-6 and TRBJ2-1, with D possibly being TRBD1 (6 bases). The V gene's germline CDR1 is MNHNY and CDR2 SVGAGI (reference sequence). V lost 6 bases and J 10 bases, leaving 19 bases between the germline ends. The length of the CDR3 is 14 residues. CDR3 DNA sequence: TGTGCCAGCAGAAAGACAGGAGACCGTCGGGAGCAGTTCTTC. It encodes CASRKTGDRREQFF.

The rearrangement links TRBV6-1 to TRBJ1-6, with D tentatively TRBD1 (5 bases). Looked up from germline, CDR1 is MNHNS and CDR2 is SASEGT. V gave up 4 bases and J gave up 13 bases, with 11 bases separating them. The length of the CDR3 is 12 residues. The CDR3 loop is CASSGGGVPLHF. CDR3 nucleotide sequence: TGTGCCAGCAGTGGAGGAGGGGTTCCCCTCCACTTT.

The rearrangement joins TRBV7-9 to TRBJ2-1, with no clear D. V lost 3 bases, J lost 0 bases, and 6 bases lay in between. Germline-derived CDR1 and CDR2 are SEHNR and FQNEAQ (reference sequence). This CDR3 has 14 residues. The CDR3 DNA is TGTGCCAGCAGCTTCGGTAGCTCCTACAATGAGCAGTTCTTC. It specifies CASSFGSSYNEQFF.

The CDR3 DNA is TGTGCCAGCAGCCCAATAACGACAGGGGTGGCTACCTACGAGCAGTACTTC. This codes for CASSPITTGVATYEQYF. This sequence joins TRBV27 and TRBJ2-7; 8 nucleotides line up with TRBD1. With V trimmed by 6 bases and J by 2 bases, 15 bases remained unmatched. The germline V gene encodes CDR1 MNHEY and CDR2 SMNVEV (reference sequence). The CDR3 sequence is 17 residues long.

The V gene is TRBV15, the J gene TRBJ1-3, with unresolved D. The V end lost 9 bases, the J end lost 7 bases, and 19 bases lay between the germline ends. The CDR3 extends over 14 amino acids. The germline gives CDR1 LNHNV, CDR2 YYDKDF (reference sequence). In DNA, the CDR3 is TGTGCCACAGAGGGCCCAGGCGAGTCGAACACCATATATTTT. As protein: CATEGPGESNTIYF.

The rearrangement uses TRBV10-3 and TRBJ2-2; D is undetermined. V was clipped by 10 bases and J by 7 bases, with 16 bases between them. This CDR3 has 13 amino acids. CDR1 and CDR2 (germline): ENHRY, SYGVKD. In DNA form, the CDR3 reads TGTGCCACCAATCGAGCGCTTAACGGGGAGCTGTTTTTT. As protein: CATNRALNGELFF.

For the CDR3, the DNA is TGTGCCTGGAGTAAAGGCCTAGCGGGGCCCCAGACAGATACGCAGTATTTT. This gives the protein CAWSKGLAGPQTDTQYF. The chain combines TRBV30 with TRBJ2-3, with 9 nucleotides matching TRBD2. The CDR3 extends over 17 amino acids. V shed 2 bases, J shed 3 bases, and the junction held 12 bases outside the gene matches. Germline CDR1 GTSNPN, CDR2 SVGIG (reference sequence).

By sample share, this clone is medium-sized. This rearrangement joins TRBV30 to TRBJ1-1; 8 bases match TRBD1. From germline, CDR1 is GTSNPN and CDR2 SVGIG (reference sequence). The CDR3 length is 14 residues. With V trimmed by 1 base and J by 4 bases, 5 bases remained unmatched. The chain's CDR3 is CAWSGGQGFTEAFF. The CDR3 DNA is TGTGCCTGGAGTGGCGGACAGGGTTTCACTGAAGCTTTCTTT.

The sample holds a few counts of this clone. The rearrangement uses TRBV5-4 and TRBJ1-1; a weak D match, TRBD1 (5 bases). V lost 5 bases to trimming and J lost 5 bases, with 10 bases between them. The CDR3 loop spans 12 amino acids. From germline, CDR1 is SGHNT and CDR2 YYREEE (reference sequence). The CDR3: CASSRGGTEAFF. DNA for the CDR3: TGTGCCAGCAGTCGTGGGGGGACTGAAGCTTTCTTT.

The V gene is TRBV28, the J gene TRBJ2-1; 12 bases are shared with TRBD2. This CDR3 is 15 amino acids long. The V gene's germline CDR1 is MDHEN and CDR2 SYDVKM. V trimming: 3 bases; J trimming: 7 bases; junction bases outside the gene matches: 4. CDR3 region: CASSFELAGGNEQFF. The CDR3 coding sequence is TGTGCCAGCAGTTTCGAGCTAGCGGGAGGGAATGAGCAGTTCTTC.

This clone was seen only a few times. The CDR3: CASSATGGLADTQYF. The CDR3, as DNA: TGTGCCAGCAGCGCCACCGGGGGGCTTGCAGATACGCAGTATTTT. The J gene is TRBJ2-3, the V gene TRBV9; D is possibly TRBD2 (7 bases). V was clipped by 3 bases and J by 4 bases, with 15 bases between them. The CDR3 contains 15 residues. Germline-derived CDR1 and CDR2 are SGDLS and YYNGEE.

The chain couples TRBV4-1 to TRBJ1-5; no definite D call. The germline V gene encodes CDR1 MGHRA and CDR2 YSYEKL. This CDR3 comprises 15 residues. The V gene lost 0 bases and the J gene lost 3 bases, with 9 bases spanning the gap. CDR3 loop: CASSQEETYNQPQHF. The CDR3 nucleotides are TGCGCCAGCAGCCAAGAGGAGACCTACAATCAGCCCCAGCATTTT.

The gene calls are TRBV7-9 and TRBJ1-6; a weak D match, TRBD1 (5 bases). Between the trimmed V and J ends, which lost 5 bases and 0 bases, there was a span of 17 bases. This CDR3 has 18 residues. Germline CDR1 reads SEHNR; CDR2 reads FQNEAQ (reference sequence). In DNA form, the CDR3 reads TGTGCCAGCAGCGGACACGGTGACGTTAGCTCCTATAATTCACCCCTCCACTTT. Protein sequence: CASSGHGDVSSYNSPLHF. Full variable domain (outside the CDR3, taken from reference TRBV7-9 and TRBJ1-6): DTGVSQNPRHKITKRGQNVTFRCDPISEHNRLYWYRQTLGQGPEFLTYFQNEAQLEKSRLLSDRFSAERPKGSFSTLEIQRTEQGDSAMYLCASSGHGDVSSYNSPLHFGNGTRLTVT.

This clone showed up just once. DNA of the CDR3: TGCGCCAGCAGCCGACTAGCGGGGGGGCAGGATGAGCAGTTCTTC. Its protein product is CASSRLAGGQDEQFF. This chain uses TRBV5-1 with TRBJ2-1; 14 bases map to TRBD2. The CDR3 covers 15 residues. Looked up from germline, CDR1 is SGHRS and CDR2 is YFSETQ. V was clipped by 4 bases and J by 8 bases; unmatched bases: 5.

The chain is built from TRBV30 and TRBJ1-3, with no clear D. Trimming took 1 base from V and 0 from J, leaving 10 bases between them. CDR1 is GTSNPN, CDR2 SVGIG, per germline (reference sequence). The CDR3 runs to 15 residues. The CDR3 coding sequence is TGTGCCTGGAGTGCTGCAGTCACCTCTGGAAACACCATATATTTT. Translating gives CAWSAAVTSGNTIYF.

This clone occurred once. The chain links TRBV5-1 to TRBJ1-1, with a possible D match to TRBD1 (6 bases). This CDR3 is built from 15 residues. Between the trimmed V and J ends, which lost 4 bases and 5 bases, there was a span of 18 bases. The germline V gene encodes CDR1 SGHRS and CDR2 YFSETQ. The CDR3 nucleotides read TGCGCCAGCAGCAGTACAGGGCACTCTGGGACTGAAGCTTTCTTT. Amino acid sequence: CASSSTGHSGTEAFF.

This clone has just one count. This chain links TRBV21-1 with TRBJ2-5; no DNA check was done on the table's D call, TRBD1. TRBV21-1 is marked as a pseudogene. The CDR3 has 14 residues. CDR3 DNA: TGTGCCAGCAGCAAACAGGGGAGTCAAGAGACCCAGTACTTC. Amino acids: CASSKQGSQETQYF.

The chain recombines TRBV6-4 with TRBJ1-1; D possibly corresponds to TRBD1 (5 bases). Per germline, CDR1 MRHNA and CDR2 SNTAGT. The CDR3 sequence is 17 residues long. V was pared by 4 bases and J by 1 base, with 19 bases between. The DNA for the CDR3 is TGTGCCAGCAGTGCCCCCGCAGGGCCCTTCTCGAACACTGAAGCTTTCTTT. Protein sequence: CASSAPAGPFSNTEAFF.

The V call is TRBV9, the J call TRBJ2-5, with 7 nucleotides matching TRBD1. Germline trimming cut 0 bases from V and 5 bases from J; bases unmatched to any gene: 7. This CDR3 spans 15 amino acids. The germline V gene encodes CDR1 SGDLS and CDR2 YYNGEE. This chain's CDR3 is CASSVGRQGDETQYF. The CDR3 DNA sequence: TGTGCCAGCAGCGTAGGGAGACAGGGCGACGAGACCCAGTACTTC.

The chain couples TRBV5-1 to TRBJ2-3; 9 nucleotides align to TRBD2. Looked up from germline, CDR1 is SGHRS and CDR2 is YFSETQ. The CDR3 is 16 amino acids. J was trimmed by 4 bases and V by 1 base; bases with no gene match: 7. The CDR3 DNA reads TGCGCCAGCAGCTTGTGGCTAGCGGGGTCTTCAGATACGCAGTATTTT. It specifies CASSLWLAGSSDTQYF.

The rearrangement joins TRBV29-1 to TRBJ1-1, with 8 bases identical to TRBD1. Germline V gives CDR1 SQVTM, CDR2 ANQGSEA. The CDR3 length is 14 residues. The V segment lost 6 bases and the J segment 4 bases; nucleotides outside the gene matches: 10. Written as DNA, the CDR3 is TGCAGCGTCCAGGACAGGGCCAGGGTCACTGAAGCTTTCTTT. Translated, it gives CSVQDRARVTEAFF.

J is TRBJ2-1 and V is TRBV2; 7 nucleotides line up with TRBD1. CDR3 length equals 16 residues. CDR1 is SNHLY and CDR2 is FYNNEI in the germline V gene. The V and J ends lost 6 bases and 2 bases, in that order; junction bases with no gene match: 10. The CDR3 is CASSRLDRVPYNEQFF. CDR3 nucleotide sequence: TGTGCCAGCAGCCGTTTAGACAGGGTCCCCTACAATGAGCAGTTCTTC.